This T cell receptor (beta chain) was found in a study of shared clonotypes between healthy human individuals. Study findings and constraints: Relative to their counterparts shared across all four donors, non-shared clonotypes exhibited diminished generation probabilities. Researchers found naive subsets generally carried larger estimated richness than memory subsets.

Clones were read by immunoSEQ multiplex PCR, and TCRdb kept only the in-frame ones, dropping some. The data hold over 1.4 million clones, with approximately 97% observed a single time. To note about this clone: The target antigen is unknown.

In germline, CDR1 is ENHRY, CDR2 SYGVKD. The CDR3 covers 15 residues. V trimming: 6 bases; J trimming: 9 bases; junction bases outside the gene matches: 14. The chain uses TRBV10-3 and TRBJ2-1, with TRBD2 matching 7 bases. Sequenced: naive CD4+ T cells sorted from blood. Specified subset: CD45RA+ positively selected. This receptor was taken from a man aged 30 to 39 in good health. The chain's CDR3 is CAIRIAVGGFIEQFF. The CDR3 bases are TGTGCCATCAGGATAGCGGTGGGAGGGTTTATTGAGCAGTTCTTC.